This TCR beta chain was sequenced in a study of blood T cell repertoires in COVID-19 (dated by TCRdb to 2020 to 2021). Background for the entire study: Collaborator samples came from the United States, Italy and Spain and covered acute and convalescent phases of COVID-19. The prospective study material was composed of cDNA or gDNA derived from T cells, B-cell-depleted T cells, or PBMCs. The dataset comprised deeply sampled blood TCRbeta repertoires from subjects exposed to, actively infected with, or recovered from COVID-19. A freely available public database, intended as a resource for researchers studying the immune response to SARS-CoV-2, is where the repertoires were released. Samples came from the ongoing ImmuneRACE study (first 160 participants) plus 1,254 subjects from 6 global collaborators. A de-identified subject ID, COVID-19 status, age in years and sex were almost always included in the sample metadata. Where HLA class I and class II types were available, the types were taken from metadata supplied by the sample provider, not from assay-based typing. On the study overall, not on this receptor specifically: The amount of clinical and demographic metadata varied by source and participant and was provided uncurated.

This clone turned up a few times. Its antigen remains undetermined. Per-nucleotide qualities are absent, and no much larger clonotype sits a single base away. The immunoSEQ Assay, a bias-controlled multiplex PCR, was used to amplify TCRbeta CDR3 regions from genomic DNA. Per the authors' processing: The number of nucleated cells in each sample was estimated from the amplification of reference gene primers within the assay. To quantify the absolute abundance of each unique TCRbeta CDR3 rearrangement, sequence reads were collapsed and filtered. For each sample, productive Simpson clonality was calculated by taking the square root of Simpson's diversity index across productive rearrangements. TCRdb provides this immuneACCESS table in a form limited to in-frame rearrangements. Some clones are lacking; in checked studies, under half of them reflect an unresolved V gene, and why the rest are absent is not known. The V and J calls and clone size are taken from that table; D and trimming were inferred from the DNA. This sample lists 390,000 or so clones; 80% to 90% were detected once. Jointly, the top ten make up roughly a tenth of the sample.

V is cut by 0 bases and J by 10 bases, and the space between the germline ends is 11 bases. The CDR3 sequence holds 14 residues, the cysteine and phenylalanine included. Only CDR3 DNA is held: 42 bases, read in frame from base 1. As encoded in the germline V gene, CDR1 is SGHRS while CDR2 is YFSETQ. In Seattle, one collaborating source enrolled patients while the infection was active and tracked those patients longitudinally over the course of disease. Collaborating institutions collected whole blood in K2EDTA tubes following their own protocols. For TCRbeta analysis, collaborator samples were shipped as frozen whole blood, as isolated PBMCs, or as DNA extracted from either sample type.

The origin of this receptor is a woman in her 30s with COVID-19, enrolled during active disease. The receptor chain draws on TRBV5-1 and TRBJ1-6; no D gene can be assigned with confidence. The sample comprised peripheral blood. The CDR3 reads as follows: CASSLGERWSPLHF. The sequenced DNA is TGCGCCAGCAGCTTGGGGGAGCGATGGTCACCCCTCCACTTT.